The 28 T cell receptor beta chains given below trace back to one sample, sequenced in a study of blood T cell repertoires in COVID-19. The method was immunoSEQ multiplex PCR; TCRdb's version includes in-frame clones alone and lacks a portion of them. Among about 110,000 clones listed, approximately 78% were seen once. The sample taken for sequencing was peripheral blood. These receptors all come from an elderly woman with acute or convalescent COVID-19.

The chain joins TRBV9 to TRBJ2-2, with D tentatively TRBD2 (5 bases). CDR1 and CDR2 from the germline V gene are SGDLS and YYNGEE. The CDR3 is 14 residues long. The V end was cut by 1 base, the J end by 1 base, with 5 bases between. The CDR3 DNA sequence: TGTGCCAGCAGCGTACGGGGGAACACCGGGGAGCTGTTTTTT. This gives the protein CASSVRGNTGELFF.

V gene TRBV5-4 combines with J gene TRBJ2-3; D unclear. The V gene lost 5 bases and the J gene lost 2 bases, with 9 bases spanning the gap. This CDR3 region has 13 residues. Germline CDR1 SGHNT, CDR2 YYREEE (reference sequence). The CDR3 is CASSYSPTDTQYF. The DNA for the CDR3 is TGTGCCAGCAGTTACAGCCCCACAGATACGCAGTATTTT.

The chain links TRBV30 to TRBJ1-5, with a possible D match to TRBD1 (5 bases). Germline CDR1 GTSNPN, CDR2 SVGIG (reference sequence). Trimming shortened V by 1 base and J by 3 bases, and 13 bases separated the two germline ends. CDR3 length equals 15 residues. CDR3 in amino acids: CAWSGAGTINQPQHF. CDR3 sequence (DNA): TGTGCCTGGAGTGGCGCGGGGACGATCAATCAGCCCCAGCATTTT.

The chain links TRBV3-1 (or the pseudogene TRBV3-2) to TRBJ1-4; D ambiguous. CDR3 length equals 13 residues. Per germline, CDR1 LGHDT and CDR2 YNNKEL (reference sequence). Trimming left V 4 bases short and J 5 bases short, with 8 bases between. The CDR3 protein is CASSPVPNEKLFF. CDR3 nucleotide sequence: TGTGCCAGCAGCCCCGTCCCGAATGAAAAACTGTTTTTT.

The V gene is TRBV19, the J gene TRBJ2-1, with D uncertain. The V and J ends lost 5 bases and 0 bases respectively, with 8 bases between them. Germline V lookup: CDR1 LNHDA, CDR2 SQIVND (reference sequence). The CDR3 loop spans 14 amino acids. For the CDR3, the DNA is TGTGCCAGTAGTGGGCAGTACTCCTACAATGAGCAGTTCTTC. Translating gives CASSGQYSYNEQFF.

The chain employs TRBV11-2 and TRBJ2-7; unclear D gene. Between the trimmed V and J ends, which lost 1 base and 6 bases, there was a span of 7 bases. Germline V gene lookup returns CDR1 SGHAT and CDR2 FQNNGV. The CDR3 sequence is 12 residues long. The CDR3 loop reads CASSLGGPEQYV. In DNA form, the CDR3 reads TGTGCCAGCAGCTTAGGTGGCCCCGAGCAGTACGTC.

This clone was detected only a few times. V usage is TRBV11-2 and J usage is TRBJ1-2; TRBD1 is a possible D gene (5 bases). Trimming shortened V by 1 base and J by 1 base, and 7 bases separated the two germline ends. CDR3 length: 14 amino acids. Germline loops: CDR1 SGHAT, CDR2 FQNNGV. The CDR3 DNA reads TGTGCCAGCAGCTTAGCCAGGGATAACTATGGCTACACCTTC. The encoded protein is CASSLARDNYGYTF.

This clone was counted ten times or more. The V and J genes are TRBV7-9 and TRBJ2-7; weak D call: TRBD2 (5 bases). V shed 2 bases and J shed 5 bases, with 16 bases lying between them. Per the germline V gene, CDR1 is SEHNR and CDR2 is FQNEAQ (reference sequence). The CDR3 is 15 residues long. The CDR3, as DNA: TGTGCCAGCAGCTTACTATCTGAGGGAAAGGACGAGCAGTACTTC. Protein: CASSLLSEGKDEQYF.

V and J are TRBV7-9 and TRBJ2-7; 7 nucleotides match TRBD1. The germline V gene has CDR1 SEHNR and CDR2 FQNEAQ (reference sequence). The V segment lost 5 bases and the J segment 6 bases; nucleotides outside the gene matches: 4. The CDR3 has 12 amino acids. The CDR3 loop reads CASSPNRGEQYF. In DNA form, the CDR3 reads TGTGCCAGCAGCCCGAACAGGGGCGAGCAGTACTTC.

The chain employs TRBV2 and TRBJ1-1, with 10 bases identical to TRBD1. CDR1 SNHLY and CDR2 FYNNEI come from the germline V gene. Trimming removed 7 bases from V and 1 base from J; junction bases left unmatched: 6. The CDR3 loop spans 15 amino acids. CDR3 coding DNA: TGTGCCAGCACTTGGACAGGGGGACCGAACACTGAAGCTTTCTTT. Translation gives CASTWTGGPNTEAFF.

The chain is built from TRBV7-2 and TRBJ1-1; TRBD1 matches 7 bases. This CDR3 comprises 14 residues. The junction had 8 bases not matched to a gene; V was cut back by 3 bases and J by 7 bases. Germline CDR1 and CDR2: SGHTA and FQGNSA. CDR3 amino acids: CASSFYKDRVEAFF. CDR3 in DNA: TGTGCCAGCAGCTTCTACAAAGACAGGGTTGAAGCTTTCTTT.

This clone came up once. The chain uses TRBV11-2 and TRBJ2-2; a weak D match, TRBD2 (5 bases). The CDR3 is 14 residues long. V lost 1 base, J lost 4 bases, and 7 bases lay in between. Per germline, CDR1 SGHAT and CDR2 FQNNGV. The CDR3 DNA is TGTGCCAGCAGCTTAGGCCGGGGCACCGGGGAGCTGTTTTTT. The encoded protein is CASSLGRGTGELFF.

This chain connects TRBV4-1 to TRBJ2-7, with D perhaps TRBD1 (6 bases). V shed 3 bases and J shed 0 bases, with 12 bases lying between them. CDR3 length equals 15 residues. Germline V gene data show CDR1 as MGHRA and CDR2 as YSYEKL. The CDR3 nucleotides are TGCGCCAGCAGCCAGTCGTTACAGGGCTCCTACGAGCAGTACGTC. Amino acid sequence: CASSQSLQGSYEQYV.

This rearrangement joins TRBV14 to TRBJ2-1; 13 bases are a match to TRBD2. J gave up 10 bases and V 1 base, and 10 bases lay outside the gene matches. This CDR3 is 17 amino acids long. Germline V CDR1 and CDR2: SGHDN, FVKESK. This chain's CDR3 is CASSQVVGTSGIDEQFF. The CDR3 bases are TGTGCCAGCAGCCAAGTTGTGGGGACTAGCGGGATCGACGAGCAGTTCTTC.

The rearrangement uses TRBV5-1 and TRBJ2-1; D unresolved. The CDR3 length is 12 residues. Trimming took 2 bases from V and 4 from J, leaving 4 bases between them. Germline-derived CDR1 and CDR2 are SGHRS and YFSETQ. The CDR3 reads CASSFGYNEQFF. CDR3 in DNA: TGCGCCAGCAGCTTCGGGTACAATGAGCAGTTCTTC.

The chain uses TRBV7-2 and TRBJ2-7; TRBD1 agrees at 11 bases. Unmatched junction bases numbered 3, after V lost 1 base and J lost 7 bases. The CDR3 is made up of 14 amino acids. The germline V gene has CDR1 SGHTA and CDR2 FQGNSA. The CDR3 region has the DNA TGTGCCAGCAGCTTAGGGACAGGGGGCCGGGAGCAGTACTTC. Amino acid sequence: CASSLGTGGREQYF.

This sequence joins TRBV11-2 and TRBJ2-5, with D possibly being TRBD2 (5 bases). There are 14 residues in the CDR3. Between the trimmed V and J ends, which lost 1 base and 7 bases, there was a span of 13 bases. Germline V gene sequence: CDR1 SGHAT, CDR2 FQNNGV. The CDR3 nucleotides are TGTGCCAGCAGCTTAGTGACCAGTCGGGGGACCCAGTACTTC. Amino acid sequence: CASSLVTSRGTQYF.

This clone was recorded a few times. This chain connects TRBV11-2 to TRBJ2-5, with 9 positions matching TRBD2. Per germline, CDR1 SGHAT and CDR2 FQNNGV. The CDR3 contains 15 residues. The trim removed 3 bases at V and 5 bases at J, leaving 7 bases unmatched. The CDR3 region has the DNA TGTGCCAGCAGCTTCCCGGGACTAGCAGTGGAGACCCAGTACTTC. Residues: CASSFPGLAVETQYF. Complete variable domain (other parts from reference TRBV11-2 and TRBJ2-5): EAGVAQSPRYKIIEKRQSVAFWCNPISGHATLYWYQQILGQGPKLLIQFQNNGVVDDSQLPKDRFSAERLKGVDSTLKIQPAKLEDSAVYLCASSFPGLAVETQYFGPGTRLLVL.

This chain joins TRBV18 and TRBJ1-2, with D possibly TRBD1 on 5 matching bases. V lost 6 bases to trimming and J lost 8 bases, with 22 bases between them. Germline CDR1 KGHSH, CDR2 LQKENI. This CDR3 is 15 amino acids long. The CDR3 protein is CASSPPSDRSGGYTF. As DNA, the CDR3 is TGTGCCAGCTCGCCTCCTTCGGATCGCTCAGGGGGCTACACCTTC.

This rearrangement joins TRBV7-6 to TRBJ1-1, with D possibly matching TRBD1 (5 bases). Germline values: CDR1 SGHVS, CDR2 FNYEAQ. This CDR3 comprises 15 residues. V was cut by 1 base and J by 2 bases, with 11 bases left in between. CDR3 sequence reads: CASSLGTRGNTEAFF. The CDR3 region has the DNA TGTGCCAGCAGCTTAGGGACAAGGGGAAACACTGAAGCTTTCTTT.

J is TRBJ2-1 and V is TRBV27, with 12 bases fitting TRBD2. From germline, CDR1 is MNHEY and CDR2 SMNVEV (reference sequence). The CDR3 runs to 16 residues. Trimming at V came to 6 bases and at J to 9 bases, leaving 12 bases not matched to a gene. In DNA, the CDR3 is TGTGCCAGCAGCCTAATGCGGACTAGCGGGAAGGGTGAGCAGTTCTTC. This sequence encodes CASSLMRTSGKGEQFF.

The J gene is TRBJ2-2, the V gene TRBV10-1; the match to TRBD2 covers 10 bases. Trimming at V came to 10 bases and at J to 6 bases, leaving 8 bases not matched to a gene. This CDR3 has 14 residues. Germline V lookup: CDR1 WNHNN, CDR2 SYGVQD (reference sequence). In DNA form, the CDR3 reads TGCGCCACCACCGGGACTAGCGTGGCCGGGGAGCTGTTTTTT. Protein sequence: CATTGTSVAGELFF.

The chain uses TRBV5-1 and TRBJ1-1; 9 nucleotides line up with TRBD1. The CDR3 consists of 14 residues. Germline values: CDR1 SGHRS, CDR2 YFSETQ. V dropped 2 bases and J dropped 3; count of bases not matched to a gene: 2. In DNA, the CDR3 is TGCGCCAGCAGCTTACAGGGGGCAGACACTGAAGCTTTCTTT. It encodes CASSLQGADTEAFF. The whole variable domain, filled in from reference TRBV5-1 and TRBJ1-1, reads KAGVTQTPRYLIKTRGQQVTLSCSPISGHRSVSWYQQTPGQGLQFLFEYFSETQRNKGNFPGRFSGRQFSNSRSEMNVSTLELGDSALYLCASSLQGADTEAFFGQGTRLTVV.

The chain uses TRBV28 and TRBJ2-7; D ambiguous. Deletions cut 4 bases from V and 7 bases from J, with 8 bases between. This CDR3 comprises 11 residues. CDR1 is MDHEN and CDR2 is SYDVKM in the germline V gene. The CDR3 spells CASSSDKEQYF. CDR3 sequence (DNA): TGTGCCAGCAGTTCAGATAAAGAGCAGTACTTC. The full variable domain, rest sourced from reference TRBV28 and TRBJ2-7, is DVKVTQSSRYLVKRTGEKVFLECVQDMDHENMFWYRQDPGLGLRLIYFSYDVKMKEKGDIPEGYSVSREKKERFSLILESASTNQTSMYLCASSSDKEQYFGPGTRLTVT.

Here the CDR3 DNA reads TGTGCCAGCAGTTTACAGGGTCTAAACATTCAGTACTTC. Translation: CASSLQGLNIQYF. J is TRBJ2-4 and V is TRBV12-3 or TRBV12-4, with a weak D call TRBD1 (5 bases). There are 13 residues in the CDR3. V was cut by 2 bases and J by 6 bases, with 8 bases left in between.

The chain employs TRBV4-1 and TRBJ2-3, with 7 nucleotides matching TRBD2. The CDR3 spans 14 residues. With V trimmed by 4 bases and J by 6 bases, 7 bases remained unmatched. Per germline, CDR1 MGHRA and CDR2 YSYEKL. CDR3 DNA: TGCGCCAGCAGCCTACGACTAGCCGGCGATACGCAGTATTTT. Translation gives CASSLRLAGDTQYF.

The gene calls are TRBV3-1 (or the pseudogene TRBV3-2) and TRBJ1-6; 8 positions match TRBD1. With 3 bases clipped from V and 14 bases from J, the junction kept 3 bases outside the gene matches. Germline V lookup: CDR1 LGHDT, CDR2 YNNKEL (reference sequence). This CDR3 has 12 amino acids. The CDR3 sequence: CASSQPGQALHF. CDR3 in DNA: TGTGCCAGCAGCCAGCCGGGACAGGCCCTCCACTTT.

CDR3 nucleotides: TGCGCCAGCAGCTTGGCCGGGACTCAAGAGGAGACCCAGTACTTC. Translated, it gives CASSLAGTQEETQYF. V usage is TRBV5-1 and J usage is TRBJ2-5; weak D call: TRBD2 (6 bases). Per germline, CDR1 SGHRS and CDR2 YFSETQ. CDR3 length equals 15 residues. V lost 0 bases, J lost 5 bases, and 14 bases lay in between. The variable domain in full, with the rest retrieved from reference TRBV5-1 and TRBJ2-5, is KAGVTQTPRYLIKTRGQQVTLSCSPISGHRSVSWYQQTPGQGLQFLFEYFSETQRNKGNFPGRFSGRQFSNSRSEMNVSTLELGDSALYLCASSLAGTQEETQYFGPGTRLLVL.